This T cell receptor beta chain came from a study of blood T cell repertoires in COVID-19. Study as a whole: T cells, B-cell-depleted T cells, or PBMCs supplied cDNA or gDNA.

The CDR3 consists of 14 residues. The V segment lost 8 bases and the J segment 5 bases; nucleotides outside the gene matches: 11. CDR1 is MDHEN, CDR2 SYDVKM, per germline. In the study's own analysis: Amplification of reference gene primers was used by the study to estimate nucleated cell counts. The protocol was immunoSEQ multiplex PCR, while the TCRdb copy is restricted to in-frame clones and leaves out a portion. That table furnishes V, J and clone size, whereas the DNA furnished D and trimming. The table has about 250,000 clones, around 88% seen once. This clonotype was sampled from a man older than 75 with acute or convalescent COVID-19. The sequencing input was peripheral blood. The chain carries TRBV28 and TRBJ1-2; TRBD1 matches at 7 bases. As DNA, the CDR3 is TGTGCCAGCGCTACAGACGGGGGACAGTATGGCTACACCTTC. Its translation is CASATDGGQYGYTF.